A selection of T cell receptor beta chains follows, all from one sample in a study of blood T cell repertoires in COVID-19. TCRdb's table, derived via immunoSEQ multiplex PCR, lists solely in-frame clones and lacks some. The sample lists about 29,000 clones, 84% occurring once. Input material: peripheral blood. The origin of the receptors is an elderly man with active COVID-19. CDR3s leave out the opening cysteine and the closing phenylalanine or tryptophan.

v_gene: TRBV2; CDR3aa: ASSDIGGNSPLH
v_gene: TRBV3-1/TRBV3-2; CDR3aa: ASSQDPAGGKETQY
v_gene: TRBV7-3; CDR3aa: ASSTGDRGTNTGELF
v_gene: TRBV11-1; CDR3aa: ASSWGRASEQY
v_gene: TRBV20-1; CDR3aa: SVAGNTIY
v_gene: TRBV5-1; CDR3aa: ASSLGQGSRETQY
v_gene: TRBV19; CDR3aa: ASSKRTGGAGSPLH
v_gene: TRBV28; CDR3aa: ASRQQGSGANVLT
v_gene: TRBV5-5; CDR3aa: ASSPSGQNTGELF
v_gene: TRBV5-1; CDR3aa: ASSLVAGFDEQY
v_gene: TRBV30; CDR3aa: AWDSGTGGFGSNQPQH
v_gene: TRBV21-1; CDR3aa: ASSKGWETPYEQY
v_gene: TRBV27; CDR3aa: ASSLPTQGAEAF
v_gene: TRBV7-2; CDR3aa: ASAVGVPAQPQH
v_gene: TRBV29-1; CDR3aa: SVSAGTSSGELF
v_gene: TRBV7-6; CDR3aa: ASSSDRIYNSPLH